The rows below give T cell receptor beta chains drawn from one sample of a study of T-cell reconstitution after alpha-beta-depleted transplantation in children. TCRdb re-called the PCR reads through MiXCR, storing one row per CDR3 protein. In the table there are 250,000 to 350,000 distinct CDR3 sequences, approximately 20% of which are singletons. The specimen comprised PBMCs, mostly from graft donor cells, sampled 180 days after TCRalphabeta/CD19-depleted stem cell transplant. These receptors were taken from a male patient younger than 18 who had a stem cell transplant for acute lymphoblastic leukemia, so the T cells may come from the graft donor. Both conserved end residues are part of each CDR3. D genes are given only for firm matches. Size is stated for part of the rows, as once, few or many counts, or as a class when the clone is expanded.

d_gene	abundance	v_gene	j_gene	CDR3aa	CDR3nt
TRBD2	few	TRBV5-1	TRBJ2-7	CASSHSGRGVDEQYF	TGCGCCAGCAGCCATAGCGGGAGAGGGGTTGACGAGCAGTACTTC
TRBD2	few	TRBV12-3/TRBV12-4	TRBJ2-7	CASSTTSGRSYEQYF	TGTGCCAGCAGCACGACTAGCGGGAGATCCTACGAGCAGTACTTC
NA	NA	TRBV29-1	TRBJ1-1	CSVESGWNTEAFF	TGCAGCGTTGAAAGTGGTTGGAACACTGAAGCTTTCTTT
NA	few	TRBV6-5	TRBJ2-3	CASSNRAQDTQYF	TGTGCCAGCAGTAACCGGGCCCAAGATACGCAGTATTTT
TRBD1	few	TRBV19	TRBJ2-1	CASSRTGVYNEQFF	TGTGCCAGTAGTAGGACAGGGGTCTACAATGAGCAGTTCTTC
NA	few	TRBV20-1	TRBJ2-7	CSASRSYEQYF	TGCAGTGCTAGCAGGAGTTACGAGCAGTACTTC
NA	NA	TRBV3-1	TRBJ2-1	CASSRVSNEQFF	TGTGCCAGCAGTCGAGTTAGCAATGAGCAGTTCTTC
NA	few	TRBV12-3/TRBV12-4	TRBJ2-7	CASSSLHYEQYF	TGTGCCAGCAGTTCCCTCCACTACGAGCAGTACTTC
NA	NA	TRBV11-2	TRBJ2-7	CASSLEGVRGRATYEQYF	TGTGCCAGCAGCTTAGAAGGGGTTAGGGGTAGGGCGACCTACGAGCAGTACTTC
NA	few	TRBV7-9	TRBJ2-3	CASSLPPGGRTDTQYF	TGTGCCAGCAGCTTACCTCCAGGGGGGCGTACAGATACGCAGTATTTT
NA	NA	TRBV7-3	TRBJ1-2	CASSLRGQLYGDTF	TGTGCCAGCAGCTTAAGGGGGCAGCTTTATGGCGACACCTTC
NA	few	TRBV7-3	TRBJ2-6	CASSFRGGSGANVLTF	TGTGCCAGCAGCTTCAGGGGAGGCTCTGGGGCCAACGTCCTGACTTTC
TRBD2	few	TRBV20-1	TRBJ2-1	CSARDPSGMTPGEQFF	TGCAGTGCTAGAGACCCTAGCGGGATGACCCCTGGGGAGCAGTTCTTC
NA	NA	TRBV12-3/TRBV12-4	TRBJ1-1	CASSFNEAFF	TGTGCCAGCAGTTTTAATGAAGCTTTCTTT
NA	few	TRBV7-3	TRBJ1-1	CASSPRGGDTEAFF	TGTGCCAGCAGCCCCAGGGGTGGGGACACTGAAGCTTTCTTT
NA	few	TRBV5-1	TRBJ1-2	CASSSTPANYGYTF	TGCGCCAGCAGCTCCACTCCCGCGAACTATGGCTACACCTTC
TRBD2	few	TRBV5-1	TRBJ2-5	CARTTSGSQETQYF	TGCGCCAGAACGACTAGCGGATCGCAAGAGACCCAGTACTTC
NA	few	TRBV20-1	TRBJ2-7	CSPQVDYEQYF	TGCAGTCCCCAGGTCGACTACGAGCAGTACTTC
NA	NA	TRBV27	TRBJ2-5	CASSGWANRETQYF	TGTGCCAGCAGTGGCTGGGCAAACCGAGAGACCCAGTACTTC
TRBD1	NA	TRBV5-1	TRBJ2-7	CASSIGQAGGSSYEQYF	TGCGCCAGCAGCATCGGACAGGCGGGCGGTAGCTCGTACGAGCAGTACTTC
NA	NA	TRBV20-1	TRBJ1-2	CSARGIQGASGYTF	TGCAGTGCTAGGGGAATTCAAGGTGCTTCTGGCTACACCTTC
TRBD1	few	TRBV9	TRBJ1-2	CASRWDRGGGYTF	TGTGCCAGCAGGTGGGACAGGGGTGGCGGCTACACCTTC
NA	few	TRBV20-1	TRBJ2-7	CSAGRTRVGEQYF	TGCAGTGCTGGACGGACGAGGGTGGGCGAGCAGTACTTC
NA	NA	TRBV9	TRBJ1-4	CASSVDSRLNEKLFF	TGTGCCAGCAGCGTAGACAGTAGACTTAATGAAAAACTGTTTTTT
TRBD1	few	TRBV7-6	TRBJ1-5	CASSPWTGRDNQPQHF	TGTGCCAGCAGCCCCTGGACAGGGAGGGACAATCAGCCCCAGCATTTT
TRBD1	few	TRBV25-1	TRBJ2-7	CASSAGQGLPYEQYF	TGTGCCAGCAGTGCGGGACAGGGGCTACCCTACGAGCAGTACTTC